The 15 T cell receptor beta chains given below trace back to one sample, sequenced in a study of control samples from healthy donors and cancer patients (dated by TCRdb to between 2020 and 2021). The method behind the library was the immunoSEQ multiplex PCR assay. The clones in this table, taken by TCRdb from immuneACCESS, are in-frame only. Not every clone is retained; where verified, under half of the shortfall comes from an unresolved V gene, and the cause of the rest is unknown. Across this sample there are around 70,000 clones, with nearly 85% seen only once. Of the sample, less than 20% falls within the top ten clones. The sample consisted of blood. These receptors were taken from a man in his 60s in good health.

The rearrangement joins TRBV12-3 or TRBV12-4 to TRBJ1-1; D unclear. The germline V and J ends were trimmed by 3 bases and 0 bases, with 5 bases remaining between them. The CDR3 has 13 residues. CDR3 protein: CASSFEVNTEAFF. DNA for the CDR3: TGTGCCAGCAGTTTTGAAGTGAACACTGAAGCTTTCTTT.

This chain connects TRBV5-6 to TRBJ1-5, with a weak D call TRBD1 (5 bases). Germline-derived CDR1 and CDR2 are SGHDT and YYEEEE. The CDR3 is 13 amino acids. V was cut by 3 bases and J by 11 bases, with 15 bases left in between. The CDR3 DNA follows: TGTGCCAGCAGCTGGGCAGGGAGTCTGGCCCAGCATTTT. This codes for CASSWAGSLAQHF.

This chain uses TRBV3-1 (or the pseudogene TRBV3-2) with TRBJ1-2; 9 bases match TRBD1. The CDR3 spans 17 residues. Germline V gives CDR1 LGHDT, CDR2 YNNKEL (reference sequence). The trim removed 5 bases at V and 4 bases at J, leaving 14 bases unmatched. The CDR3 nucleotides read TGTGCCAGCAGCACCCGACAGGGGGTTATGATCGGCTATGGCTACACCTTC. Translation gives CASSTRQGVMIGYGYTF.

The rearrangement uses TRBV5-4 and TRBJ2-2; 7 bases are a match to TRBD1. CDR1 is SGHNT, CDR2 YYREEE, per germline (reference sequence). V lost 2 bases and J lost 3; bases outside the gene matches: 7. The CDR3 has 16 amino acids. Here the CDR3 reads CASSLPTGRDTGELFF. As DNA, the CDR3 is TGTGCCAGCAGCTTACCGACAGGGCGGGACACCGGGGAGCTGTTTTTT.

The chain is built from TRBV11-3 and TRBJ2-1; 7 bases fit TRBD2. The CDR3 is 15 amino acids. Looked up from germline, CDR1 is SGHNT and CDR2 is YENEEA. V was clipped by 4 bases and J by 10 bases; unmatched bases: 13. Written as DNA, the CDR3 is TGTGCCAGCAGCTCCCGTGGCGGGAGTATGAGGGAGCAGTTCTTC. The encoded protein is CASSSRGGSMREQFF.

This clone has ten or more counts. V is TRBV4-3 and J is TRBJ1-2; 7 bases agree with TRBD1. V trimming: 0 bases; J trimming: 3 bases; junction bases outside the gene matches: 1. Germline V gene lookup returns CDR1 LGHNA and CDR2 YSLEER. The CDR3 spans 14 residues. CDR3 sequence (DNA): TGCGCCAGCAGCCAAGAACAGGGGCACTATGGCTACACCTTC. Protein product: CASSQEQGHYGYTF.

The V and J genes are TRBV7-8 and TRBJ1-4, with D maybe TRBD1 (6 bases). Germline-derived CDR1 and CDR2 are SGHVS and FQNEAQ. V shed 4 bases and J shed 3 bases, with 12 bases lying between them. The CDR3 runs 15 residues. The CDR3 here is CASSSGGGSNEKLFF. The CDR3 coding sequence is TGTGCCAGCAGCTCGGGTGGGGGCTCTAATGAAAAACTGTTTTTT.

This clone was observed a handful of times. The chain has TRBV6-2 or TRBV6-3 and TRBJ1-5; D is ambiguous. CDR1 is MNHEY, CDR2 SVGEGT, per germline. The CDR3 runs to 13 residues. Trimming removed 7 bases at V and 0 bases at J, with 7 bases between. The CDR3 nucleotides are TGTGCCAGCAACCCGGGTAGCAATCAGCCCCAGCATTTT. It codes for CASNPGSNQPQHF.

V and J are TRBV19 and TRBJ2-7, with TRBD1 identical over 10 bases. From germline, CDR1 is LNHDA and CDR2 SQIVND (reference sequence). The CDR3 covers 15 residues. V dropped 3 bases and J dropped 6; count of bases not matched to a gene: 8. The CDR3 spells CASSIPGTGAGEQYF. The CDR3 DNA is TGTGCCAGTAGTATCCCCGGGACAGGGGCCGGCGAGCAGTACTTC.

This clone was detected only a few times. V usage is TRBV7-5 and J usage is TRBJ1-5. TRBV7-5 has pseudogene status. The CDR3 extends over 16 amino acids. CDR3 amino acids: CARSAYNGDSNQPQHF. The CDR3 DNA is TGTGCCAGAAGCGCCTATAATGGGGATAGCAATCAGCCCCAGCATTTT.

This chain connects TRBV25-1 to TRBJ2-7; D may be TRBD1 (5 bases). CDR3 length: 11 residues. CDR1 is MGHDK and CDR2 is SYGVNS in the germline V gene. V lost 5 bases, J lost 4 bases, and 6 bases lay in between. The CDR3 loop is CASSQGYEQYF. For the CDR3, the DNA is TGTGCCAGCAGTCAGGGATACGAGCAGTACTTC.

V is TRBV5-1 and J is TRBJ2-1; 14 bases are shared with TRBD2. There are 15 residues in the CDR3. Losses at the gene ends were 4 bases for V and 13 bases for J; bases not matched to a gene: 10. CDR1 and CDR2 from the germline V gene are SGHRS and YFSETQ. The CDR3 loop is CASSPGGLAGVEQFF. The CDR3, as DNA: TGCGCCAGCAGCCCGGGGGGACTAGCGGGAGTTGAACAGTTCTTC. Based on the CDR3 plus reference TRBV5-1 and TRBJ2-1, the full variable domain is KAGVTQTPRYLIKTRGQQVTLSCSPISGHRSVSWYQQTPGQGLQFLFEYFSETQRNKGNFPGRFSGRQFSNSRSEMNVSTLELGDSALYLCASSPGGLAGVEQFFGPGTRLTVL.

The chain carries TRBV29-1 and TRBJ2-3; weak D call: TRBD1 (5 bases). The CDR3 contains 11 residues. CDR1 and CDR2 (germline): SQVTM, ANQGSEA. V gave up 5 bases and J gave up 6 bases, with 9 bases separating them. The CDR3 loop is CSVTQGDTQYF. The CDR3 coding sequence is TGCAGCGTTACCCAGGGCGATACGCAGTATTTT.

This rearrangement joins TRBV28 to TRBJ1-3; the D gene is possibly TRBD1 (5 bases). The CDR3 runs to 14 residues. CDR1 MDHEN and CDR2 SYDVKM come from the germline V gene. Trimming cost V 7 bases and J 2 bases, with 12 bases left between them. The CDR3 nucleotides read TGTGCCAGCATCCGGCAGGGCACTGGAAACACCATATATTTT. Translated: CASIRQGTGNTIYF. Variable domain in full (rest from reference TRBV28 and TRBJ1-3): DVKVTQSSRYLVKRTGEKVFLECVQDMDHENMFWYRQDPGLGLRLIYFSYDVKMKEKGDIPEGYSVSREKKERFSLILESASTNQTSMYLCASIRQGTGNTIYFGEGSWLTVV.

This CDR3 is CASSVEFAGGPSDTQYF. The CDR3 DNA sequence: TGTGCCAGCAGCGTAGAGTTCGCGGGAGGGCCCTCAGATACGCAGTATTTT. This chain connects TRBV9 to TRBJ2-3, with 9 bases lining up with TRBD2. Germline CDR1 reads SGDLS; CDR2 reads YYNGEE. V dropped 0 bases and J dropped 4; count of bases not matched to a gene: 9. This CDR3 has 17 amino acids.